This T cell receptor (beta chain) stems from a study of blood T cell repertoires in COVID-19 (dated by TCRdb to about 2020). About the study as a whole: Collaborator samples came from the United States, Italy and Spain and covered acute and convalescent phases of COVID-19. The prospective study material was composed of cDNA or gDNA derived from T cells, B-cell-depleted T cells, or PBMCs. Deeply sampled blood TCRbeta repertoires from subjects exposed to, actively infected with, or recovered from COVID-19 were included in the dataset. The repertoires were made available in a free public database intended to serve as a resource for research on the immune response to SARS-CoV-2. Samples came from the ongoing ImmuneRACE study (first 160 participants) plus 1,254 subjects from 6 global collaborators. The sample metadata nearly always contained a de-identified subject ID, COVID-19 status, age in years and sex. HLA class I and class II types, where available, came from metadata supplied by the sample provider rather than from assay-based typing.

The sample holds a few counts of this clone. The antigen this receptor binds is unknown. Within one base of it there is no much larger clone, and no base qualities were kept. The sample contains more than one DNA sequence encoding this CDR3. Findings and caveats that apply to the study as a whole: How much clinical and demographic metadata was included differed by source and by participant, and the metadata was provided uncurated.

The immunoSEQ Assay, a bias-controlled multiplex PCR, was used to amplify TCRbeta CDR3 regions from genomic DNA. Concerning the study's data processing: Nucleated cell counts per sample were estimated from amplification of reference gene primers within the assay. To quantify the absolute abundance of each unique TCRbeta CDR3 rearrangement, sequence reads were collapsed and filtered. For each sample, productive Simpson clonality was calculated by taking the square root of Simpson's diversity index across productive rearrangements. In its TCRdb copy, this immuneACCESS table keeps in-frame sequences only and misses some clones. Where compared with another copy, unresolved V genes explain less than half of these, and the others have no known cause. Clone size and V and J calls were adopted from that table, with D and trimming inferred from the DNA. A total of 200,000 to 250,000 clones appear in this sample, roughly 89% of them only once. Around 6.9% of the sample goes to the ten largest clones.

The CDR3, from cysteine to phenylalanine, totals 15 residues. The read is trimmed to its CDR3 DNA, 45 bases read in frame from base 1. Sequences SGHNT (CDR1) and YENEEA (CDR2) are obtained from the germline V gene. The V end loses 1 base and the J end loses 2 bases, and a stretch of 11 bases separates them. Samples from volunteer blood donors who had recovered from COVID-19 were contributed by a second Seattle source. Each collaborating institution followed its own protocols to collect whole blood in K2EDTA tubes. For TCRbeta analysis, collaborators shipped samples in one of three forms: frozen whole blood, isolated PBMCs, or DNA extracted from either of those sample types.

Sequencing was done on a sample of peripheral blood. The sequence was collected from a man in his sixties who had recovered from COVID-19. This sequence uses TRBV11-3 and TRBJ1-1; the D gene is perhaps TRBD1, on 5 matching bases. The sequenced DNA: TGTGCCAGCAGCTTAGGGGGGAGGGCAAACACTGAAGCTTTCTTT. Its protein is CASSLGGRANTEAFF.